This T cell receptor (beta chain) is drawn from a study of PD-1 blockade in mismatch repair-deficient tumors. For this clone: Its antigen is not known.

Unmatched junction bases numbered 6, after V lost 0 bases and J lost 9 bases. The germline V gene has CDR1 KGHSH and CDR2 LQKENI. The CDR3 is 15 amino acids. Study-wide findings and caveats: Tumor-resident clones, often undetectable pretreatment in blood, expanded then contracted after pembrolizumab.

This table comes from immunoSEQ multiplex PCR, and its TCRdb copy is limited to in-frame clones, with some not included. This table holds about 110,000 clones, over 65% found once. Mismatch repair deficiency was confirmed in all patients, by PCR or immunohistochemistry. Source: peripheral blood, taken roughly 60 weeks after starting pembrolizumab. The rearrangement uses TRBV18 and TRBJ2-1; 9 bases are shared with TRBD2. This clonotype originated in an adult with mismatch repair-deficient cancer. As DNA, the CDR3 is TGTGCCAGCTCACCACCCGTAGCGGGAGTTACTGAGCAGTTCTTC. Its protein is CASSPPVAGVTEQFF.